This T cell receptor (beta chain) was identified in a study of human CD8 memory T cell subsets. Study conclusions and caveats: High diversity, at similar levels, marked stem-like memory and precursor exhausted T cells but not effector memory cells.

Regarding this clonotype: The antigen is undetermined.

Buffy coats that had been collected from healthy donors served as the PBMC source. RNA was isolated from duplicate vials, each containing approximately 160,000 sorted CD8+ T cells, for every subset. This CDR3 spans 19 amino acids. Germline V gene sequence: CDR1 LNHDA, CDR2 SQIVND (reference sequence). Libraries for TCR beta were constructed using UMI-labeled 5' RACE. In the study's own analysis: Whatever TCR beta library was examined, it held from several thousand up to 18,000 functional CDR3 beta clonotypes. From the 5' RACE reads, TCRdb lists one entry per CDR3 protein and no DNA. Clone size and V and J calls follow TCRdb, not the original study. Its table lists 15,000 to 20,000 distinct CDR3 sequences.

V and J are TRBV19 and TRBJ2-2; absent DNA, TCRdb's TRBD1 call cannot be checked. Sequences were obtained from CD8+ T cells from PBMCs. The sequence was collected from a human donor in good health. The CDR3: CASMRTEAVTRANTGELFF.